Sequencing of this T cell receptor beta chain was carried out in a study of T cells expressing NK-cell markers. CDR1 and CDR2 (germline): MGHRA, YSYEKL. The CDR3 runs to 14 residues. Generation of TCR beta cDNA was performed by 5'RACE template switching incorporating UMIs. TCRdb reprocessed the 5' RACE reads, keeping one entry per CDR3 protein, no DNA. This table holds about 460,000 distinct CDR3 sequences. This chain joins TRBV4-1 and TRBJ1-2; lacking DNA, the TRBD1 call made by TCRdb goes unchecked. This receptor was taken from a woman aged 50 to 65 in good health. Sequencing was performed on blood T cells: a sorted CD56 or NKG2C T cell subset, CD4+ or CD8+ T cells, or bulk PBMC T cells (not recorded which). CDR3 loop: CASSQLTGGRGYTF.